This T cell receptor beta chain was obtained from a study of blood T cell repertoires in COVID-19. The V end was cut by 7 bases, the J end by 7 bases, with 11 bases between. CDR1 and CDR2 (germline): LNHDA, SQIVND (reference sequence). The CDR3 length is 12 residues. Authors' processing steps: Estimates of nucleated cell counts were drawn from the amplification of reference gene primers. Profiling relied on immunoSEQ multiplex PCR, and the TCRdb table lists in-frame clones only, not all of them. That table furnishes V, J and clone size, whereas the DNA furnished D and trimming. The sample records about 220,000 clones, just under 85% being singletons. Everyone who took part was roughly 18 to 89 years old, and they came from fewer than 25 US areas.

This chain links TRBV19 with TRBJ2-1; no clear D. The sample comprised PBMCs or T cells enriched from blood (not recorded which). The clonotype originates from a woman aged 40 to 50 with acute COVID-19. CDR3 amino acids: CASTPNGNEQFF. The CDR3 region has the DNA TGTGCCAGTACCCCTAACGGGAATGAGCAGTTCTTC.